This TCR beta chain was sequenced during a study of OX40 agonist ivuxolimab in advanced cancers. For the wider study: Ivuxolimab was a fully human IgG2 agonistic monoclonal antibody targeting the costimulatory receptor OX40 (CD134). Intravenous ivuxolimab was administered to patients every 2 weeks at six dose levels: 0.01, 0.1, 0.3, 1.5, 3 and 10 mg/kg. Of the roughly 51 dose-escalation patients, hepatocellular carcinoma was present in 19, melanoma in around 15, renal cell carcinoma in 9 and head and neck cancer in 9. In the dose-escalation cohort, more than 75% of patients were male, and the mean age was around 60 years, with a range of about 23 to 85. Patients were allowed to have had prior anti-PD-1, anti-PD-L1 or anti-CTLA-4 therapy, and 40% of the dose-escalation patients had been treated with checkpoint inhibitors. Three dose-escalation patients achieved partial responses, one with hepatocellular carcinoma and two with cutaneous melanoma. The purpose of peripheral TCRbeta sequencing was to test whether ivuxolimab changed TCR sequence diversity and led to clonal T-cell expansion. The paper describes the monotherapy dose-escalation part (N ≈ 49 patients) of the phase I trial of ivuxolimab. Here is what the overall study found, with its caveats: At doses of 0.1 to 3.0 mg/kg, clonal expansion of both CD4+ and CD8+ blood T cells was observed from baseline to week 6. Antigen specificity was not determined for the clonally expanded peripheral T cells. After ivuxolimab, more expanded clones were found on average in CD8+ T cells than in CD4+ T cells. Low levels of normalized T-cell clonal expansion were also seen in some patients who did not respond. In the 0.1-3.0 mg/kg groups, partial responders were among the patients with the lowest normalized peripheral clonal expansion, particularly in CD8+ T cells.

This clone has a single count. The antigen it binds to is not known. Base quality data are lacking; no much larger clone is found one base away. A distance of 3 bases separates the germline ends of V and J, which lose 0 bases and 2 bases respectively. The CDR3 sequence holds 13 residues, the cysteine and phenylalanine included. Here the CDR3 DNA is all that survives: 39 bases in frame from base 1. According to the germline V gene, CDR1 reads SGDLS and CDR2 reads YYNGEE. To sequence the TCRbeta CDR3 region, genomic DNA was isolated from the sorted cells. The immunoSEQ Assay was used to sequence the TCRbeta CDR3 regions. TCRdb holds this immuneACCESS table with in-frame rearrangements only. Some clones are missing; in checked studies, unresolved V genes explain under half, and the rest has no known cause. Within this sample are approximately 57,000 clones, with under 85% of them counted one time only. The biggest ten clones account for 3% to 3.5% of the sample.

The trial excluded patients who had a history of autoimmune disease or who were on systemic immunosuppression. Peripheral blood for TCR sequencing was collected from all dose cohorts at baseline, on cycle 4 day 1, and on cycle 7 day 1. Samples were obtained from an open-label, multicenter, first-in-human phase I dose-escalation trial of ivuxolimab. Adults with locally advanced or metastatic head and neck squamous cell, hepatocellular, melanoma or renal cell carcinoma were enrolled in the trial. Before TCR sequencing, CD4+ and CD8+ T cells were separately sorted from peripheral blood. Sequencing used CD4+ or CD8+ T cells sorted from blood, obtained in a trial of the OX40 agonist ivuxolimab. The receptor's source is an adult with an advanced solid tumor such as melanoma, head and neck, liver or kidney cancer. The chain links TRBV9 with TRBJ2-1; the D gene is unclear. The CDR3 region reads CASSVGTYNEQFF. DNA sequence: TGTGCCAGCAGCGTAGGCACCTACAATGAGCAGTTCTTC.